These 16 T cell receptor beta chains share one sample of origin, sequenced in a study of response to subunit inactivated influenza vaccine. TCRdb passed the RT-PCR reads through MiXCR, listing each CDR3 protein once. The data contain over 300,000 distinct CDR3 sequences, 21% of them seen just once; the ten biggest clones take up about 10%. The sample in question was PBMCs from blood, obtained approximately 22 months after vaccination. The receptors stem from a man between 50 and 70 years old who received an inactivated influenza vaccine.

The chain couples TRBV4-2 to TRBJ1-2, with 10 bases lining up with TRBD1. The CDR3 runs 17 residues. Unmatched junction bases numbered 7, after V lost 3 bases and J lost 0 bases. Germline CDR1 LGHNA, CDR2 YNFKEQ. The chain's CDR3 is CASSHPTGGPANYGYTF. CDR3 nucleotide sequence: TGTGCCAGCAGCCATCCGACAGGGGGCCCCGCTAACTATGGCTACACCTTC.

In its sample, this clonotype was seen a few times. This chain connects TRBV4-2 to TRBJ2-7, with a possible D match to TRBD1 (5 bases). The ends were cut back, 4 bases at V and 2 bases at J, with 15 bases in the middle. The V gene's germline CDR1 is LGHNA and CDR2 YNFKEQ. This CDR3 contains 15 residues. CDR3 DNA: TGTGCCAGCAGCCCAGAGGATGACAGCACCTACGAGCAGTACTTC. The encoded protein is CASSPEDDSTYEQYF.

Only a few counts were recorded for this clonotype. The chain employs TRBV5-1 and TRBJ1-2; D ambiguous. The V end was cut by 2 bases, the J end by 4 bases, with 12 bases between. Germline V gene sequence: CDR1 SGHRS, CDR2 YFSETQ. There are 14 residues in the CDR3. Here the CDR3 reads CASSLGGRFYGYTF. Here the CDR3 DNA reads TGCGCCAGCAGCTTAGGAGGCAGGTTCTATGGCTACACCTTC. The whole variable domain, remainder taken from reference TRBV5-1 and TRBJ1-2, is KAGVTQTPRYLIKTRGQQVTLSCSPISGHRSVSWYQQTPGQGLQFLFEYFSETQRNKGNFPGRFSGRQFSNSRSEMNVSTLELGDSALYLCASSLGGRFYGYTFGSGTRLTVV.

This clonotype appeared once. The V and J genes are TRBV10-2 and TRBJ2-7; 10 nucleotides align to TRBD2. The CDR3 loop spans 13 amino acids. Trimming at V came to 7 bases and at J to 5 bases, leaving 5 bases not matched to a gene. In germline, CDR1 is WSHSY, CDR2 SAAADI. CDR3 sequence: CASKAGGRNEQYF. In DNA, the CDR3 is TGCGCCAGCAAAGCGGGGGGGCGGAACGAGCAGTACTTC.

A few counts support this clonotype. This rearrangement joins TRBV7-8 to TRBJ2-7, with a tentative D call TRBD1 (5 bases). Germline CDR1 SGHVS, CDR2 FQNEAQ. The CDR3 totals 13 residues. The germline V and J ends were trimmed by 5 bases and 3 bases, with 11 bases remaining between them. The CDR3 DNA follows: TGTGCCAGCAGCGTACAGCAGGGCTACGAGCAGTACTTC. It codes for CASSVQQGYEQYF.

This clonotype was seen a handful of times. The chain employs TRBV5-1 and TRBJ2-7; TRBD1 matches 8 bases. V trimming: 5 bases; J trimming: 0 bases; junction bases outside the gene matches: 4. CDR1 and CDR2 (germline): SGHRS, YFSETQ. The CDR3 contains 14 residues. As DNA, the CDR3 is TGCGCCAGCAGACGACAGGGGTCCTCCTACGAGCAGTACTTC. Translating gives CASRRQGSSYEQYF.

A few counts support this clonotype. CDR3 bases: TGTGCCAGCAGTCGACAGGGTGGGACCACTGAAGCTTTCTTT. It yields the protein CASSRQGGTTEAFF. The chain is built from TRBV12-3 or TRBV12-4 and TRBJ1-1, with 7 bases matching TRBD1. CDR3 length: 14 residues. V was pared by 5 bases and J by 4 bases, with 7 bases of the junction left unmatched.

This chain joins TRBV20-1 and TRBJ1-6; the D gene is possibly TRBD1 (5 bases). There are 17 residues in the CDR3. Germline CDR1 is DFQATT and CDR2 is SNEGSKA (reference sequence). V lost 2 bases and J lost 5, with 19 bases in between. CDR3 amino acids: CSARTLERDSNNSPLHF. The CDR3 coding sequence is TGCAGTGCTAGAACTCTCGAACGGGACTCAAATAATTCACCCCTCCACTTT.

Only a few counts were recorded for this clonotype. The chain links TRBV4-3 to TRBJ1-2; TRBD1 matches 7 bases. Trimming removed 4 bases from V and 8 bases from J; junction bases left unmatched: 10. The CDR3 length is 14 residues. Germline V gene sequence: CDR1 LGHNA, CDR2 YSLEER. The CDR3 reads CASSRWGDREGYTF. Here the CDR3 DNA reads TGCGCCAGCAGCCGTTGGGGAGACAGGGAAGGCTACACCTTC.

Only a few counts were recorded for this clonotype. The chain joins TRBV7-6 to TRBJ2-1; D unclear. The CDR3 is 14 amino acids. Germline CDR1 is SGHVS and CDR2 is FNYEAQ. V was pared by 3 bases and J by 5 bases, with 11 bases between. For the CDR3, the DNA is TGTGCCAGCAGCTTTGCGGACGGTGACAATGAGCAGTTCTTC. As protein: CASSFADGDNEQFF.

In this sample, this clonotype turned up a few times. The CDR3 region is CASSDGGAFFHEQYF. DNA for the CDR3: TGTGCCAGCAGTGATGGTGGGGCTTTTTTCCACGAGCAGTACTTC. This chain joins TRBV2 and TRBJ2-7; the D gene is possibly TRBD1 (5 bases). V lost 3 bases to trimming and J lost 5 bases, with 17 bases between them. CDR1 and CDR2 (germline): SNHLY, FYNNEI. This CDR3 is built from 15 residues.

This clonotype was detected ten times or more. This chain uses TRBV7-2 with TRBJ1-1; TRBD1 is a possible D gene (5 bases). The V gene lost 3 bases and the J gene lost 0 bases, with 14 bases spanning the gap. The CDR3 consists of 16 residues. The germline CDR1 and CDR2 sequences are SGHTA and FQGNSA. The CDR3, as DNA: TGTGCCAGCAGCTTTATTAGCCGACAGTTGAACACTGAAGCTTTCTTT. Protein product: CASSFISRQLNTEAFF. Based on the CDR3 plus reference TRBV7-2 and TRBJ1-1, the full variable domain is GAGVSQSPSNKVTEKGKDVELRCDPISGHTALYWYRQSLGQGLEFLIYFQGNSAPDKSGLPSDRFSAERTGGSVSTLTIQRTQQEDSAVYLCASSFISRQLNTEAFFGQGTRLTVV.

About this clonotype itself: With a much larger clone just one base away, this may be a read error. The V and J genes are TRBV27 and TRBJ1-2; a possible D gene is TRBD1 (6 bases). This CDR3 is 14 amino acids long. Germline V CDR1 and CDR2: MNHEY, SMNVEV (reference sequence). The CDR3 DNA follows: TGTGCCGGCAGCCGCTACAGGGCTAACTATGGCTACACCTTC. Translating gives CAGSRYRANYGYTF.

The chain is built from TRBV5-1 and TRBJ1-5; a weak D match, TRBD1 (6 bases). V was shortened by 3 bases and J by 5 bases, with 9 bases between the two germline ends. The CDR3 sequence is 13 residues long. Looked up from germline, CDR1 is SGHRS and CDR2 is YFSETQ. The CDR3 DNA follows: TGCGCCAGCAGCTGGGAGGGGGATCAGCCCCAGCATTTT. Protein: CASSWEGDQPQHF.

At least ten counts were recorded for this clonotype. V and J are TRBV28 and TRBJ1-1; 9 bases agree with TRBD1. Germline CDR1 reads MDHEN; CDR2 reads SYDVKM. After removal of 6 bases from V and 8 bases from J, the junction contained 4 bases not matched to a gene. The CDR3 loop spans 12 amino acids. CDR3 sequence reads: CASSSDRGEAFF. CDR3 nucleotide sequence: TGTGCCAGCAGCTCCGACAGGGGGGAAGCTTTCTTT.

This clonotype showed up just a few times. DNA of the CDR3: TGTGCCAGCAGCCGCTCCCCGGCACTAGGCTACGAGCAGTACTTC. Encoded protein: CASSRSPALGYEQYF. The V call is TRBV14, the J call TRBJ2-7; TRBD2 might be the D (5 bases). The length of the CDR3 is 15 residues. V gave up 4 bases and J gave up 3 bases, with 16 bases separating them. CDR1 is SGHDN, CDR2 FVKESK, per germline.